The rows below give T cell receptor beta chains drawn from one sample of a study of patients and donors after allogeneic stem cell transplantation. TCRdb passed the RT-PCR reads through MiXCR, listing each CDR3 protein once. The sample yields about 110,000 distinct CDR3 sequences, roughly 37% seen once. Sequenced sample: blood, either unsorted or a sorted T cell fraction (not recorded which). The source is a human donor who was either an allogeneic HSCT recipient or a stem cell or donor lymphocyte infusion donor (not recorded which). It is not recorded whose cells these are; they may come from a transplant donor. Both conserved end residues are part of each CDR3. A D gene is named only where the DNA matches it firmly. Only some rows state a clone size, as once, few, many or a class for expanded clones.

D	V	size	J	CDR3	DNA
.	TRBV7-2	.	TRBJ1-6	CASSGRERGQVGSPLHF	TGTGCCAGCAGCGGACGTGAGAGGGGTCAAGTAGGTTCACCCCTCCACTTT
.	TRBV11-2	.	TRBJ2-3	CASSLMGTQYF	TGTGCCAGCAGCTTAATGGGTACGCAGTATTTT
.	TRBV30	.	TRBJ1-1	CALQGSTEAFF	TGTGCTCTACAGGGATCCACTGAAGCTTTCTTT
.	TRBV10-3	.	TRBJ2-6	CAIGPPGANVLTF	TGTGCCATTGGACCCCCTGGGGCCAACGTCCTGACTTTC
TRBD2	TRBV20-1	.	TRBJ2-7	CSASGSGGGFYEQYF	TGCAGTGCTTCCGGGTCGGGAGGGGGATTCTACGAGCAGTACTTC
.	TRBV7-8	few	TRBJ2-1	CASSAAGTQTPYNEQFF	TGTGCCAGCAGCGCCGCCGGGACCCAAACGCCCTACAATGAGCAGTTCTTC
TRBD1	TRBV25-1	.	TRBJ1-6	CASMGQGVLHF	TGTGCCAGCATGGGTCAGGGGGTCCTCCACTTT
.	TRBV11-2	.	TRBJ2-1	CASSLGPLANEQFF	TGTGCCAGCAGCTTAGGACCCTTAGCGAATGAGCAGTTCTTC
.	TRBV29-1	few	TRBJ2-1	CSVARDIQTDHNEQFF	TGCAGCGTTGCCAGGGACATTCAGACAGACCACAATGAGCAGTTCTTC
.	TRBV7-8	.	TRBJ2-2	CASRTHWARTGELFF	TGTGCCAGCAGGACCCACTGGGCGCGCACCGGGGAGCTGTTTTTT
.	TRBV10-3	few	TRBJ1-4	CAISGQVNEKLFF	TGTGCCATCAGTGGACAGGTTAATGAAAAACTGTTTTTT
.	TRBV5-1	.	TRBJ1-1	CASSYETANTEAFF	TGCGCCAGCAGCTACGAGACAGCGAACACTGAAGCTTTCTTT
.	TRBV6-5	.	TRBJ1-1	CASSNGRGGTEAFF	TGTGCCAGCAGTAACGGCAGGGGAGGTACTGAAGCTTTCTTT
.	TRBV12-3/TRBV12-4	many	TRBJ2-1	CASSFLGTEGWDEQFF	TGTGCCAGCAGTTTTCTTGGGACCGAGGGTTGGGATGAGCAGTTCTTC
.	TRBV7-2	few	TRBJ1-1	CASSLIPGSMNTEAFF	TGTGCCAGCAGCTTAATTCCAGGGTCCATGAACACTGAAGCTTTCTTT
.	TRBV20-1	medium-sized	TRBJ2-2	CSAEGGAGELFF	TGCAGTGCTGAAGGCGGGGCCGGGGAGCTGTTTTTT
.	TRBV5-1	.	TRBJ1-1	CASSLEYGVNTEAFF	TGCGCCAGCAGCTTGGAGTATGGGGTGAACACTGAAGCTTTCTTT
.	TRBV29-1	.	TRBJ2-7	CSVVSGYEQYF	TGCAGCGTTGTGAGCGGGTACGAGCAGTACTTC
TRBD2	TRBV2	.	TRBJ2-3	CASSETSSGSTDTQYF	TGTGCCAGCAGTGAAACGTCTAGCGGGAGTACAGATACGCAGTATTTT
.	TRBV11-2	once	TRBJ2-1	CASSYTRGADNEQFF	TGTGCCAGCAGCTACACTAGGGGGGCAGACAATGAGCAGTTCTTC
.	TRBV5-4	.	TRBJ2-3	CASSLASPDTQYF	TGTGCCAGCAGCTTGGCCAGCCCAGATACGCAGTATTTT
.	TRBV20-1	few	TRBJ2-1	CSASSSFHSYNEQFF	TGCAGTGCTAGTTCGTCTTTCCACTCCTACAATGAGCAGTTCTTC
.	TRBV29-1	.	TRBJ1-2	CSVVGTLVGGYTF	TGCAGCGTTGTGGGCACCCTCGTGGGTGGCTACACCTTC
.	TRBV6-5	.	TRBJ2-6	CASRPYSGVSGANVLTF	TGTGCCAGCAGACCCTACTCGGGGGTCTCCGGGGCCAACGTCCTGACTTTC
TRBD1	TRBV25-1	.	TRBJ2-1	CASSARDSLGNEQFF	TGTGCCAGCAGTGCTAGGGACAGTCTAGGCAATGAGCAGTTCTTC
.	TRBV7-9	many	TRBJ1-5	CASSLTGGSQPQHF	TGTGCCAGCAGCTTAACGGGGGGCAGTCAGCCCCAGCATTTT
.	TRBV7-2	.	TRBJ2-2	CASSLGSLHTGELFF	TGTGCCAGCAGCTTAGGTAGCCTGCACACCGGGGAGCTGTTTTTT
TRBD1	TRBV7-9	many	TRBJ1-2	CASSPPTGGNYGYTF	TGTGCCAGCAGCCCGCCGACAGGGGGCAACTATGGCTACACCTTC
.	TRBV20-1	few	TRBJ2-7	CSARDRASPKPYEQYF	TGCAGTGCTAGAGATAGGGCTAGCCCTAAACCCTACGAGCAGTACTTC
.	TRBV21-1	few	TRBJ1-3	CASSTTTFSGNTIYF	TGTGCCAGCAGCACAACGACATTCTCTGGAAACACCATATATTTT
.	TRBV28	.	TRBJ1-2	CASSPWGHPNYGYTF	TGTGCCAGCAGTCCCTGGGGACACCCGAACTATGGCTACACCTTC
TRBD1	TRBV16	.	TRBJ1-5	CASSQATGGNQPQHF	TGTGCCAGCAGCCAGGCTACAGGGGGCAATCAGCCCCAGCATTTT
.	TRBV29-1	.	TRBJ1-2	CSAPKQGTNYGYTF	TGCAGCGCCCCAAAGCAGGGGACGAACTATGGCTACACCTTC
TRBD2	TRBV12-3/TRBV12-4	.	TRBJ2-3	CASSPSGRGDTQYF	TGTGCCAGCAGCCCGAGCGGGAGAGGGGATACGCAGTATTTT
TRBD1	TRBV20-1	.	TRBJ1-5	CSARVQGHQPQHF	TGCAGTGCTAGAGTACAGGGGCATCAGCCCCAGCATTTT